The rows below give T cell receptor beta chains drawn from one sample of a study of blood T cells in healthy people across ages. TCRdb fed the 5' RACE reads into MiXCR, producing one record per CDR3 protein. Of approximately 1.5 million distinct CDR3 sequences in the sample, about 31% are singletons; the top ten hold about 10%. Sequencing was done on a sample of blood. These receptors originate from a woman between 25 and 40 years old in good health. CDR3s include the opening cysteine and the closing phenylalanine or tryptophan. Fields, in order: clone size, D gene, V gene, J gene, CDR3 DNA, CDR3 protein. The D gene is left open where the match is weak. Clone size, where shown, is once, few, many, or a class for clones that have expanded.

abundance: few; d_gene: TRBD2; v_gene: TRBV20-1; j_gene: TRBJ2-7; CDR3nt: TGCAGTGCTAGAGATCGCGGGAGGTTTTCCTACGAGCAGTACTTC; CDR3aa: CSARDRGRFSYEQYF
abundance: NA; d_gene: NA; v_gene: TRBV20-1; j_gene: TRBJ2-7; CDR3nt: TGCAGTGCCCTCCGGGACACCTACTACGAGCAGTACTTC; CDR3aa: CSALRDTYYEQYF
abundance: NA; d_gene: TRBD2; v_gene: TRBV20-1; j_gene: TRBJ2-5; CDR3nt: TGCAGTGCTAGAGATTGGACTAGCGGGAAAGAGACCCAGTACTTC; CDR3aa: CSARDWTSGKETQYF
abundance: few; d_gene: TRBD1; v_gene: TRBV3-1; j_gene: TRBJ1-1; CDR3nt: TGTGCCAGCAGCCCAGACAGGGTACGGACTGAAGCTTTCTTT; CDR3aa: CASSPDRVRTEAFF
abundance: NA; d_gene: NA; v_gene: TRBV5-1; j_gene: TRBJ1-2; CDR3nt: TGCGCCAGCAGCTGGGTATCCAGGGGTGATGGCTACACCTTC; CDR3aa: CASSWVSRGDGYTF
abundance: few; d_gene: TRBD2; v_gene: TRBV28; j_gene: TRBJ2-5; CDR3nt: TGTGCCAGCAGTTCCCTCCACGGGGGGGAGAAAGAGACCCAGTACTTC; CDR3aa: CASSSLHGGEKETQYF
abundance: NA; d_gene: NA; v_gene: TRBV6-1; j_gene: TRBJ1-5; CDR3nt: TGTGCCAGCAGTGATAATAATCTTCCGGGTAGATTGAACAATCAGCCCCAGCATTTT; CDR3aa: CASSDNNLPGRLNNQPQHF
abundance: many; d_gene: NA; v_gene: TRBV20-1; j_gene: TRBJ2-3; CDR3nt: TGCAGTGCTTTTGACAGCTCAGGCGGCACAGATACGCAGTATTTT; CDR3aa: CSAFDSSGGTDTQYF
abundance: few; d_gene: TRBD2; v_gene: TRBV6-2/TRBV6-3; j_gene: TRBJ2-1; CDR3nt: TGTGCCAGCAGTGGACTAGCTTACTCTCACTACAATGAGCAGTTCTTC; CDR3aa: CASSGLAYSHYNEQFF
abundance: NA; d_gene: TRBD2; v_gene: TRBV20-1; j_gene: TRBJ2-3; CDR3nt: TGCAGTGCTAGTCCTGGGGGACTAGCGCCATCCACTAGCACAGATACGCAGTATTTT; CDR3aa: CSASPGGLAPSTSTDTQYF
abundance: NA; d_gene: TRBD2; v_gene: TRBV12-3/TRBV12-4; j_gene: TRBJ2-1; CDR3nt: TGTGCCAGCAGTTTTAGCGGGGTCAACAATGAGCAGTTCTTC; CDR3aa: CASSFSGVNNEQFF
abundance: few; d_gene: NA; v_gene: TRBV5-6; j_gene: TRBJ2-1; CDR3nt: TGTGCCAGCAGCTTTTTCAGTTCCTACAATGAGCAGTTCTTC; CDR3aa: CASSFFSSYNEQFF
abundance: few; d_gene: NA; v_gene: TRBV20-1; j_gene: TRBJ2-7; CDR3nt: TGCAGTGCTAGTTCATGGACCTACGAGCAGTACTTC; CDR3aa: CSASSWTYEQYF
abundance: few; d_gene: TRBD2; v_gene: TRBV6-5; j_gene: TRBJ2-1; CDR3nt: TGTGCCAGCAACAAAGCGGGGGGGCCCGATGAGCAGTTCTTC; CDR3aa: CASNKAGGPDEQFF
abundance: NA; d_gene: TRBD2; v_gene: TRBV12-3/TRBV12-4; j_gene: TRBJ2-5; CDR3nt: TGTGCCAGCACCCCGACTAGCGGACACCAAGAGACCCAGTACTTC; CDR3aa: CASTPTSGHQETQYF
abundance: NA; d_gene: NA; v_gene: TRBV27; j_gene: TRBJ2-1; CDR3nt: TGTGCCAGCAGTTTATTCGGACCAAACAATGAGCAGTTCTTC; CDR3aa: CASSLFGPNNEQFF
abundance: NA; d_gene: NA; v_gene: TRBV12-3/TRBV12-4; j_gene: TRBJ2-1; CDR3nt: TGTGCCAGCAGACCACTCCCGGGACTTCTCACTACGTACAATGAGCAGTTCTTC; CDR3aa: CASRPLPGLLTTYNEQFF
abundance: few; d_gene: TRBD2; v_gene: TRBV30; j_gene: TRBJ2-7; CDR3nt: TGTGCCTGGGGTTCTAGCGGGGGTAACTACGAGCAGTACTTC; CDR3aa: CAWGSSGGNYEQYF